This TCR beta chain was recovered during a study of T cell changes during pregnancy in multiple sclerosis. The protocol was immunoSEQ multiplex PCR, while the TCRdb copy is restricted to in-frame clones and leaves out a portion. This sample has roughly 99,000 clones, with just under 95% found just once. The source material was peripheral blood, sampled in the third trimester of pregnancy. This TCR was recovered from a female donor in good health, enrolled as a control in a pregnancy study.

The CDR3 sequence: CASSRGPGVYEQYF. For the CDR3, the DNA is TGTGCCAGCAGCAGGGGACCGGGAGTTTACGAGCAGTACTTC. The rearrangement uses TRBV7-9 and TRBJ2-7; possibly TRBD2 for D (6 bases). The CDR3 totals 14 residues. Per the germline V gene, CDR1 is SEHNR and CDR2 is FQNEAQ (reference sequence). Trimming took off 5 bases at V and 4 bases at J, with 15 bases between the two ends. Together with reference TRBV7-9 and TRBJ2-7, the CDR3 gives the full variable domain: DTGVSQNPRHKITKRGQNVTFRCDPISEHNRLYWYRQTLGQGPEFLTYFQNEAQLEKSRLLSDRFSAERPKGSFSTLEIQRTEQGDSAMYLCASSRGPGVYEQYFGPGTRLTVT.